The rows below give T cell receptor beta chains drawn from one sample of a study of shared clonotypes between healthy human individuals. Generated by immunoSEQ multiplex PCR, the TCRdb table keeps only in-frame clones and is missing some. The table includes about 2.4 million clones, more than 80% detected once. Material: naive CD4+ T cells sorted from blood. The receptors originated from a man aged 18 to 29 in good health. CDR3s include the opening cysteine and the closing phenylalanine or tryptophan. D genes are given only for firm matches. Size tells how often a clone was seen (once, few, many) or the class of an expanded clone, and some rows leave it out.

j_gene: TRBJ1-6; abundance: NA; d_gene: NA; v_gene: TRBV10-2; CDR3nt: TGCGCCAGCAGTGAATGGACAAATAATTCACCCCTCCACTTT; CDR3aa: CASSEWTNNSPLHF
j_gene: TRBJ1-2; abundance: NA; d_gene: TRBD1; v_gene: TRBV2; CDR3nt: TGTGCCAGCAGGAGGGACAGCACTAACTATGGCTACACCTTC; CDR3aa: CASRRDSTNYGYTF
j_gene: TRBJ2-5; abundance: NA; d_gene: TRBD2; v_gene: TRBV4-1; CDR3nt: TGCGCCAGCAGCATACTAGCGGGGGTGGAGACCCAGTACTTC; CDR3aa: CASSILAGVETQYF
j_gene: TRBJ2-2; abundance: NA; d_gene: TRBD2; v_gene: TRBV7-8; CDR3nt: TGTGCCAGCAGCTTAGATAGCGGGGGGGCTAACACCGGGGAGCTGTTTTTT; CDR3aa: CASSLDSGGANTGELFF
j_gene: TRBJ1-4; abundance: NA; d_gene: TRBD1; v_gene: TRBV5-1; CDR3nt: TGCGCCAGCAGCCAAGACAGGGTCCTTAATGAAAAACTGTTTTTT; CDR3aa: CASSQDRVLNEKLFF
j_gene: TRBJ2-1; abundance: once; d_gene: TRBD1; v_gene: TRBV28; CDR3nt: TGTGCCAGCAGCCGGGGACAGGGGGGGTACAATGAGCAGTTCTTC; CDR3aa: CASSRGQGGYNEQFF
j_gene: TRBJ2-1; abundance: once; d_gene: TRBD2; v_gene: TRBV5-1; CDR3nt: TGCGCCAGCAGCTTGCTAGCGGGCAATGAGCAGTTCTTC; CDR3aa: CASSLLAGNEQFF
j_gene: TRBJ1-2; abundance: NA; d_gene: NA; v_gene: TRBV30; CDR3nt: TGTGCCTGGAGTGTACAGTGGACACTCTATGGCTACACCTTC; CDR3aa: CAWSVQWTLYGYTF
j_gene: TRBJ2-3; abundance: NA; d_gene: NA; v_gene: TRBV5-6; CDR3nt: TGTGCCAGCAGCATTCCGGGACTCCTCTCTACGCAGTATTTT; CDR3aa: CASSIPGLLSTQYF
j_gene: TRBJ2-5; abundance: NA; d_gene: NA; v_gene: TRBV5-4; CDR3nt: TGTGCCAGCAGCCCGGGACTTCCCTCCGGCTTTCAAGAGACCCAGTACTTC; CDR3aa: CASSPGLPSGFQETQYF
j_gene: TRBJ2-3; abundance: NA; d_gene: TRBD2; v_gene: TRBV4-1; CDR3nt: TGCGCCAGCAGCCTACTAGCGGGAGGAGGTGTAACAGATACGCAGTATTTT; CDR3aa: CASSLLAGGGVTDTQYF
j_gene: TRBJ2-7; abundance: NA; d_gene: NA; v_gene: TRBV2; CDR3nt: TGTGCCAGTACAGGGGAGGGCTACGAGCAGTACTTC; CDR3aa: CASTGEGYEQYF
j_gene: TRBJ1-6; abundance: NA; d_gene: NA; v_gene: TRBV18; CDR3nt: TGTGCCAGCTCCCGCAAAGCCCCAGATAGGGGTGAAAATTCACCCCTCCACTTT; CDR3aa: CASSRKAPDRGENSPLHF
j_gene: TRBJ2-1; abundance: NA; d_gene: NA; v_gene: TRBV15; CDR3nt: TGTGCCACCAGCAAACTCCGGATAGTGGGGACCAATGAGCAGTTCTTC; CDR3aa: CATSKLRIVGTNEQFF
j_gene: TRBJ2-3; abundance: NA; d_gene: NA; v_gene: TRBV7-2; CDR3nt: TGTGCCAGCAGCTTAGCTACCGTCGTTACGTCGGATACGCAGTATTTT; CDR3aa: CASSLATVVTSDTQYF
j_gene: TRBJ2-7; abundance: NA; d_gene: NA; v_gene: TRBV2; CDR3nt: TGTGCCAGCACCGACACGTACGAGCAGTACTTC; CDR3aa: CASTDTYEQYF
j_gene: TRBJ2-2; abundance: few; d_gene: TRBD1; v_gene: TRBV2; CDR3nt: TGTGCCAGCAGGGAAAGACAGGGGGCCGGGGAGCTGTTTTTT; CDR3aa: CASRERQGAGELFF
j_gene: TRBJ1-2; abundance: NA; d_gene: NA; v_gene: TRBV10-3; CDR3nt: TGTGCCATCAGTGAGTCGAACCCGTTGGGAGATGGCTACACCTTC; CDR3aa: CAISESNPLGDGYTF
j_gene: TRBJ2-1; abundance: NA; d_gene: NA; v_gene: TRBV4-1; CDR3nt: TGCGCCAGCAGCCAAGAAGCTAGTACCTACAATGAGCAGTTCTTC; CDR3aa: CASSQEASTYNEQFF
j_gene: TRBJ2-5; abundance: NA; d_gene: TRBD1; v_gene: TRBV2; CDR3nt: TGTGCCAGCAGCTCCGGACAGGGCAAAGAGACCCAGTACTTC; CDR3aa: CASSSGQGKETQYF
j_gene: TRBJ1-2; abundance: NA; d_gene: NA; v_gene: TRBV6-5; CDR3nt: TGTGCCAGCAGTTACGGCACTTATGGCTACACCTTC; CDR3aa: CASSYGTYGYTF
j_gene: TRBJ1-2; abundance: few; d_gene: NA; v_gene: TRBV29-1; CDR3nt: TGCAGCGTTGAAGATTTGAGAGGGGTGAATGGCTACACCTTC; CDR3aa: CSVEDLRGVNGYTF
j_gene: TRBJ2-2; abundance: NA; d_gene: TRBD2; v_gene: TRBV7-8; CDR3nt: TGTGCCAGCAGCCCACCTCTGAGCGGGGTCAACACCGGGGAGCTGTTTTTT; CDR3aa: CASSPPLSGVNTGELFF
j_gene: TRBJ2-1; abundance: NA; d_gene: TRBD1; v_gene: TRBV5-1; CDR3nt: TGCGCCAGCAGCGTGGACAGGGGACCTTACAATGAGCAGTTCTTC; CDR3aa: CASSVDRGPYNEQFF
j_gene: TRBJ2-7; abundance: NA; d_gene: TRBD1; v_gene: TRBV27; CDR3nt: TGTGCCAGCAGCCGGGACAGGTTAACCTACGAGCAGTACTTC; CDR3aa: CASSRDRLTYEQYF
j_gene: TRBJ1-3; abundance: NA; d_gene: TRBD1; v_gene: TRBV25-1; CDR3nt: TGTGCCAGCAGTGTCACAGGGGGCGGTGGAAACACCATATATTTT; CDR3aa: CASSVTGGGGNTIYF
j_gene: TRBJ2-1; abundance: NA; d_gene: TRBD1; v_gene: TRBV6-1; CDR3nt: TGTGCCAGCAGTCCCGGACAGGTGGGTTTCAATGAGCAGTTCTTC; CDR3aa: CASSPGQVGFNEQFF
j_gene: TRBJ2-2; abundance: NA; d_gene: NA; v_gene: TRBV5-1; CDR3nt: TGCGCCAGCACCCAAACCGGGAGCCACGGGGCCGGGGAGCTGTTTTTT; CDR3aa: CASTQTGSHGAGELFF
j_gene: TRBJ2-2; abundance: NA; d_gene: TRBD1; v_gene: TRBV10-3; CDR3nt: TGTGCCACCGCTCGACCGGGACAGGGCTCCGGGGAGCTGTTTTTT; CDR3aa: CATARPGQGSGELFF
j_gene: TRBJ2-3; abundance: NA; d_gene: NA; v_gene: TRBV6-5; CDR3nt: TGTGCCAGCAGATCAGCGGGCCTGGGTGCAGATACGCAGTATTTT; CDR3aa: CASRSAGLGADTQYF
j_gene: TRBJ2-3; abundance: NA; d_gene: TRBD1; v_gene: TRBV25-1; CDR3nt: TGTGCCAGCAGTTCTTTAACAGGGGAAACAGATACGCAGTATTTT; CDR3aa: CASSSLTGETDTQYF
j_gene: TRBJ2-1; abundance: NA; d_gene: TRBD1; v_gene: TRBV10-1; CDR3nt: TGCGCCAGCAGTGATGCGACAGGGGGCAGATACAATGAGCAGTTCTTC; CDR3aa: CASSDATGGRYNEQFF
j_gene: TRBJ2-7; abundance: NA; d_gene: NA; v_gene: TRBV10-2; CDR3nt: TGCGCCAGCAGTGAGTTATCGTACGAGCAGTACTTC; CDR3aa: CASSELSYEQYF
j_gene: TRBJ1-1; abundance: NA; d_gene: TRBD1; v_gene: TRBV6-1; CDR3nt: TGTGCCAGCAGTGAACAGGGGGCCGAGATTGCTTTCTTT; CDR3aa: CASSEQGAEIAFF
j_gene: TRBJ1-6; abundance: NA; d_gene: NA; v_gene: TRBV12-5; CDR3nt: TGTGCTAGTGGTTTAACCCGGGTTCCCCTCCACTTT; CDR3aa: CASGLTRVPLHF
j_gene: TRBJ2-7; abundance: once; d_gene: NA; v_gene: TRBV10-3; CDR3nt: TGTGCCATAGGGAGCGACAGTACGTCCTACGAGCAGTACTTC; CDR3aa: CAIGSDSTSYEQYF
j_gene: TRBJ2-3; abundance: NA; d_gene: NA; v_gene: TRBV9; CDR3nt: TGTGCCAGCAGCGTAGGGCAGTTCACAGATACGCAGTATTTT; CDR3aa: CASSVGQFTDTQYF
j_gene: TRBJ2-3; abundance: NA; d_gene: NA; v_gene: TRBV7-2; CDR3nt: TGTGCCAGCAGCTTAGCAGGCGCGGGAAGCAGGTATTTT; CDR3aa: CASSLAGAGSRYF
j_gene: TRBJ1-1; abundance: NA; d_gene: NA; v_gene: TRBV10-3; CDR3nt: TGTGCCATCAGTGGGCAGGGAGGGAACACTGAAGCTTTCTTT; CDR3aa: CAISGQGGNTEAFF
j_gene: TRBJ2-1; abundance: NA; d_gene: TRBD1; v_gene: TRBV25-1; CDR3nt: TGTGCCAGCAGTCCAAGGGACAGCCGTTTAAGCTCCTACAATGAGCAGTTCTTC; CDR3aa: CASSPRDSRLSSYNEQFF
j_gene: TRBJ2-1; abundance: NA; d_gene: TRBD1; v_gene: TRBV7-9; CDR3nt: TGTGCCAGCAGCTTAGGGACAGGCCACGGGGATGAGCAGTTCTTC; CDR3aa: CASSLGTGHGDEQFF
j_gene: TRBJ2-3; abundance: NA; d_gene: NA; v_gene: TRBV6-6; CDR3nt: TGTGCCAGCAGTTACCGGACTTTCACAGATACGCAGTATTTT; CDR3aa: CASSYRTFTDTQYF
j_gene: TRBJ2-1; abundance: NA; d_gene: TRBD2; v_gene: TRBV7-2; CDR3nt: TGTGCCAGCAGCTTAGAGACTAGCGGATACAATGAGCAGTTCTTC; CDR3aa: CASSLETSGYNEQFF
j_gene: TRBJ2-5; abundance: NA; d_gene: NA; v_gene: TRBV5-1; CDR3nt: TGCGCCAGCAGCTTGGGAACAGTCCAAGAGACCCAGTACTTC; CDR3aa: CASSLGTVQETQYF
j_gene: TRBJ1-2; abundance: NA; d_gene: NA; v_gene: TRBV29-1; CDR3nt: TGCAGCGTCGGCGGCTACTATGGCTACACCTTC; CDR3aa: CSVGGYYGYTF
j_gene: TRBJ2-2; abundance: once; d_gene: TRBD1; v_gene: TRBV13; CDR3nt: TGTGCCAGCAGCTTAGGACCGGGACAGAAGTTGTTTTTT; CDR3aa: CASSLGPGQKLFF
j_gene: TRBJ1-3; abundance: NA; d_gene: NA; v_gene: TRBV4-3; CDR3nt: TGCGCCAGCAGCCTTAAATTGGGAAACACCATATATTTT; CDR3aa: CASSLKLGNTIYF
j_gene: TRBJ2-5; abundance: NA; d_gene: NA; v_gene: TRBV7-9; CDR3nt: TGTGCCAGCAGCTACGTCCTCGAGACCCAGTACTTC; CDR3aa: CASSYVLETQYF
j_gene: TRBJ1-6; abundance: NA; d_gene: NA; v_gene: TRBV19; CDR3nt: TGTGCCAGTAGTATCGATCTTCTCCAGGGAGGTTCACCCCTCCACTTT; CDR3aa: CASSIDLLQGGSPLHF
j_gene: TRBJ1-6; abundance: NA; d_gene: NA; v_gene: TRBV28; CDR3nt: TGTGCCAGCACCAAGCCAGGCTCAAAGAATTCACCCCTCCACTTT; CDR3aa: CASTKPGSKNSPLHF
j_gene: TRBJ2-3; abundance: NA; d_gene: TRBD2; v_gene: TRBV7-6; CDR3nt: TGTGCCAGCAGCTCCCGGACTAGCGGGAGCACAGATACGCAGTATTTT; CDR3aa: CASSSRTSGSTDTQYF
j_gene: TRBJ2-1; abundance: NA; d_gene: NA; v_gene: TRBV19; CDR3nt: TGTGCCAGTAGTATAGGGGGCGCCTACAATGAGCAGTTCTTC; CDR3aa: CASSIGGAYNEQFF
j_gene: TRBJ2-7; abundance: NA; d_gene: NA; v_gene: TRBV5-4; CDR3nt: TGTGCCAGCAGCTTGGAGGCCTACGAGCAGTACTTC; CDR3aa: CASSLEAYEQYF
j_gene: TRBJ2-1; abundance: NA; d_gene: NA; v_gene: TRBV11-2; CDR3nt: TGTGCCAGCAGGGGCGGTGGGGTTGAGCAGTTCTTC; CDR3aa: CASRGGGVEQFF
j_gene: TRBJ1-6; abundance: NA; d_gene: NA; v_gene: TRBV6-5; CDR3nt: TGTGCCAGCAGTTATCTAGGGAACAGTTCACCCCTCCACTTT; CDR3aa: CASSYLGNSSPLHF
j_gene: TRBJ2-7; abundance: NA; d_gene: NA; v_gene: TRBV25-1; CDR3nt: TGTGCCAGCAGTGCCTGGCCAGGCGGCAACTACGAGCAGTACTTC; CDR3aa: CASSAWPGGNYEQYF
j_gene: TRBJ2-4; abundance: NA; d_gene: NA; v_gene: TRBV30; CDR3nt: TGTGCCTGGAGTTCCGTGGGGCGTGATGGCATTCAGTACTTC; CDR3aa: CAWSSVGRDGIQYF
j_gene: TRBJ2-7; abundance: NA; d_gene: NA; v_gene: TRBV2; CDR3nt: TGTGCCAGCCGCCCGTGGGACAACTCCTACGAGCAGTACTTC; CDR3aa: CASRPWDNSYEQYF